The clone carrying this T cell receptor beta chain was recorded at least ten times. The CDR3 is 16 residues long. The V gene's germline CDR1 is SGDLS and CDR2 YYNGEE. V was shortened by 0 bases and J by 2 bases, with 15 bases between the two germline ends. This specimen comes from a study of T-cell reconstitution after alpha-beta-depleted transplantation in children. A library of TCRbeta sequences, prepared with unique molecular identifiers, was generated. TCRdb reanalysed the PCR reads using MiXCR and keeps one entry per CDR3 protein. The sample yields roughly 300,000 distinct CDR3 sequences, approximately 10% seen once.

The input for sequencing was PBMCs from the stem cell graft donor, taken from the stem cell graft. The sequence was collected from a human donor who donated a stem cell graft to a child with acute lymphoblastic leukemia. V gene TRBV9 combines with J gene TRBJ2-7; a possible D gene is TRBD2 (5 bases). CDR3 sequence: CASSVGEGSIPYEQYF. CDR3 nucleotides: TGTGCCAGCAGCGTAGGGGAAGGGAGCATCCCCTACGAGCAGTACTTC.